Listed below are T cell receptor beta chains from one sample, sequenced in a study of regulatory T cells in long-lasting Graves disease. One entry per CDR3 protein results from TCRdb running MiXCR on the multiplex PCR reads. The sample holds roughly 300,000 distinct CDR3 sequences; about 20% are singletons and the top ten take less than 35%. Sequenced material: peripheral blood mononuclear cells (PBMCs), taken when the disease was refractory, from a patient treated with antithyroid drugs. The receptors come from a female donor with Graves disease. CDR3s include the opening cysteine and the closing phenylalanine or tryptophan. The D gene is left open where the match is weak. Clone sizes are given selectively: once, few, many, or a class where the clone is expanded.

TRBV20-1,TRBJ2-5,NA,many,CSAGDTIQGWTQYF,TGCAGTGCTGGGGACACCATCCAAGGGTGGACCCAGTACTTC
TRBV29-1,TRBJ2-2,TRBD1,NA,CSGTGGPSGELFF,TGCAGCGGAACAGGGGGGCCTTCCGGGGAGCTGTTTTTT
TRBV5-1,TRBJ2-2,TRBD2,few,CASHELAGGPGELFF,TGCGCCAGCCACGAACTAGCGGGAGGGCCCGGGGAGCTGTTTTTT
TRBV12-3/TRBV12-4,TRBJ1-3,NA,few,CASSLANGNTIYF,TGTGCCAGCAGTTTAGCGAATGGAAACACCATATATTTT
TRBV5-1,TRBJ1-2,TRBD1,few,CASSRDSLYGYTF,TGTGCCAGCAGTCGGGACAGCCTCTATGGCTACACCTTC
TRBV19,TRBJ2-7,NA,NA,CASSNRGPYEQYF,TGTGCCAGTAGTAATCGGGGACCCTACGAGCAGTACTTC
TRBV12-5,TRBJ1-5,TRBD1,many,CASGLGGLINQPQHF,TGTGCTAGTGGTTTAGGGGGCCTTATTAATCAGCCCCAGCATTTT
TRBV6-2/TRBV6-3,TRBJ1-5,NA,once,CASSYPVTRGSYSNQPQHF,TGTGCCAGCAGTTACCCGGTGACCCGGGGCAGTTATAGCAATCAGCCCCAGCATTTT
TRBV19,TRBJ1-1,TRBD1,many,CASSAGQGNTEAFF,TGTGCCAGTAGTGCCGGACAGGGGAACACTGAAGCTTTCTTT
TRBV27,TRBJ1-5,TRBD1,NA,CASSSSGTVPNQPQHF,TGTGCCAGCAGTTCCTCCGGGACAGTCCCAAATCAGCCCCAGCATTTT
TRBV11-3,TRBJ2-7,NA,few,CASSFSDGSEQYF,TGTGCCAGCAGCTTTTCGGACGGGAGCGAGCAGTACTTC
TRBV11-2,TRBJ2-1,TRBD2,NA,CASSLGASGYNEQFF,TGTGCCAGCAGCTTAGGGGCTAGCGGATACAATGAGCAGTTCTTC
TRBV7-2,TRBJ1-5,NA,many,CASSLAAGKQGPQHF,TGTGCCAGCAGCTTAGCGGCCGGGAAACAGGGGCCCCAGCATTTT
TRBV28,TRBJ2-7,NA,many,CASTIGGGESPNF,TGTGCCAGCACCATAGGGGGGGGAGAATCGCCCAACTTC
TRBV7-9,TRBJ1-6,NA,many,CASSLAQAGGHSPLHF,TGTGCCAGCAGCTTAGCACAGGCGGGAGGGCATTCACCCCTCCACTTT
TRBV3-1,TRBJ2-3,NA,NA,CASTKGVALTDTQYF,TGTGCCAGCACCAAGGGGGTAGCCCTCACAGATACGCAGTATTTT
TRBV3-1,TRBJ2-7,TRBD2,many,CASSHGLDFYEQYF,TGTGCCAGCAGCCACGGACTAGACTTCTACGAGCAGTACTTC
TRBV30,TRBJ1-1,NA,NA,CAWSVYTRLEAFF,TGTGCCTGGAGTGTATATACCAGGCTTGAAGCTTTCTTT
TRBV6-1,TRBJ2-5,NA,many,CASRGVDWTQYF,TGTGCCAGCAGGGGTGTGGATTGGACCCAGTACTTC
TRBV10-3,TRBJ1-5,NA,many,CATLAGSNQPQHF,TGTGCCACCCTCGCAGGGAGCAATCAGCCCCAGCATTTT
TRBV3-1,TRBJ2-5,NA,many,CASSQPGAGETQYF,TGTGCCAGCAGCCAACCAGGGGCCGGGGAGACCCAGTACTTC
TRBV20-1,TRBJ2-3,NA,few,CSASYQGDTQYF,TGCAGTGCTTCCTATCAGGGGGATACGCAGTATTTT
TRBV18,TRBJ2-5,NA,many,CASSPRAGERETQYF,TGTGCCAGCTCCCCCAGAGCAGGGGAACGTGAGACCCAGTACTTC
TRBV7-9,TRBJ2-1,TRBD1,few,CASSPTPGGKNNEQFF,TGTGCCAGCAGCCCCACGCCAGGGGGCAAGAACAATGAGCAGTTCTTC
TRBV11-2,TRBJ2-7,NA,many,CASSLGRDITYEQYF,TGTGCCAGCAGCTTAGGTCGGGACATTACCTACGAGCAGTACTTC
TRBV6-1,TRBJ1-1,NA,many,CASSPAGTEAFF,TGTGCCAGCAGTCCCGCGGGGACTGAAGCTTTCTTT
TRBV18,TRBJ1-1,NA,NA,CASSLTMRQNTEAFF,TGTGCCAGCTCACTGACGATGAGACAGAACACTGAAGCTTTCTTT
TRBV7-3,TRBJ1-2,NA,many,CASSLTTGLRGYTF,TGTGCCAGCAGCTTGACGACTGGGCTGAGGGGCTACACCTTC
TRBV6-2/TRBV6-3,TRBJ2-7,NA,NA,CASSELVGLSAYEQYF,TGTGCCAGCAGTGAATTAGTGGGGCTATCGGCTTACGAGCAGTACTTC
TRBV7-2,TRBJ2-4,NA,few,CASSSPPGEAKNIQYF,TGTGCCAGCAGCTCCCCCCCAGGGGAGGCCAAAAACATTCAGTACTTC
TRBV4-3,TRBJ1-2,NA,NA,CASSPGTIRPANYGYTF,TGCGCCAGCAGCCCAGGGACGATTAGGCCCGCTAACTATGGCTACACCTTC
TRBV20-1,TRBJ2-5,NA,many,CSVRLQETQYF,TGCAGTGTGAGGCTCCAAGAGACCCAGTACTTC
TRBV7-8,TRBJ2-2,TRBD2,NA,CASSFGGGRELFF,TGTGCCAGCAGCTTTGGGGGGGGGAGGGAGCTGTTTTTT
TRBV28,TRBJ2-5,NA,many,CASRTGPWAGVGETQYF,TGTGCCAGCAGAACTGGACCCTGGGCAGGGGTAGGGGAGACCCAGTACTTC
TRBV6-1,TRBJ2-7,NA,few,CASSDRVGRSYEQYF,TGTGCCAGCAGTGATAGAGTAGGAAGAAGCTACGAGCAGTACTTC
TRBV11-3,TRBJ1-2,TRBD1,many,CASSWGTGVRIYGYTF,TGTGCCAGCAGCTGGGGGACAGGGGTGCGAATCTATGGCTACACCTTC
TRBV19,TRBJ2-6,NA,NA,CASSWGGREPGANVLTF,TGTGCCAGTAGTTGGGGCGGACGGGAGCCTGGGGCCAACGTCCTGACTTTC
TRBV7-8,TRBJ1-2,NA,many,CASSLGWGYGYTF,TGTGCCAGCAGCTTAGGGTGGGGCTATGGCTACACCTTC
TRBV28,TRBJ1-5,NA,NA,CASSSAGGPYSNQPQHF,TGTGCCAGCAGTTCGGCCGGGGGGCCCTATAGCAATCAGCCCCAGCATTTT
TRBV14,TRBJ1-1,NA,few,CASSQVRGQNTEAFF,TGTGCCAGCAGCCAAGTTAGGGGACAGAACACTGAAGCTTTCTTT
TRBV18,TRBJ1-1,NA,many,CASSRTDEAFF,TGTGCCAGCTCGCGGACAGATGAAGCTTTCTTT
TRBV12-3/TRBV12-4,TRBJ2-7,TRBD2,NA,CASTSTSGSYEQYF,TGTGCCAGCACCTCGACTAGCGGTTCCTACGAGCAGTACTTC
TRBV28,TRBJ2-1,TRBD1,few,CASSPPHPTGSHNEQFF,TGTGCCAGCAGCCCACCTCATCCGACAGGGTCCCACAATGAGCAGTTCTTC
TRBV28,TRBJ2-1,TRBD2,NA,CASSFSGRNEQFF,TGTGCCAGCAGTTTTAGCGGGAGGAATGAGCAGTTCTTC
TRBV13,TRBJ2-1,NA,NA,CASSGPRPYNEQFF,TGTGCCAGCAGCGGACCGCGCCCCTACAATGAGCAGTTCTTC